A selection of T cell receptor beta chains follows, all from one sample in a study of T cells after yellow fever vaccination. TCRdb independently ran MiXCR on the 5' RACE reads; one entry per CDR3 protein. The sample contains roughly 500,000 distinct CDR3 sequences, 15% to 20% of which appear only once. The sample in question was PBMCs, obtained 15 days after the yellow fever booster vaccination. The origin of the receptors is a man aged 30-40 years who received the YFV17D yellow fever vaccine. CDR3s include the opening cysteine and the closing phenylalanine or tryptophan. A D gene is named only where the DNA matches it firmly. Size tells how often a clone was seen (once, few, many) or the class of an expanded clone, and some rows leave it out.

clone size | D gene | J gene | V gene | CDR3 protein | CDR3 DNA
few | . | TRBJ2-3 | TRBV20-1 | CSASIPIRTDTQYF | TGCAGTGCTAGTATTCCCATCCGCACAGATACGCAGTATTTT
. | TRBD1 | TRBJ2-2 | TRBV29-1 | CSVRQGGPTGELFF | TGCAGCGTGAGACAGGGGGGTCCCACCGGGGAGCTGTTTTTT
. | . | TRBJ1-6 | TRBV4-2 | CASSQDLGPGGSPLHF | TGTGCCAGCAGCCAAGATCTGGGGCCGGGCGGTTCACCCCTCCACTTT
many | . | TRBJ1-1 | TRBV29-1 | CSVWRGAGFTEAFF | TGCAGCGTTTGGAGGGGCGCCGGATTCACTGAAGCTTTCTTT
. | TRBD1 | TRBJ2-7 | TRBV5-4 | CASSPDREEGTYEQYF | TGTGCCAGCAGCCCCGACAGGGAAGAGGGAACCTACGAGCAGTACTTC
. | . | TRBJ2-3 | TRBV11-2 | CASSPPGSSDTQYF | TGTGCCAGCAGCCCCCCGGGAAGTTCAGATACGCAGTATTTT
few | TRBD1 | TRBJ2-2 | TRBV4-3 | CASSQDNRGTGELFF | TGCGCCAGCAGCCAGGACAACAGGGGAACCGGGGAGCTGTTTTTT
few | TRBD2 | TRBJ2-4 | TRBV4-3 | CASSQESGGENIQYF | TGCGCCAGCAGCCAAGAATCGGGAGGGGAAAACATTCAGTACTTC
few | TRBD2 | TRBJ2-3 | TRBV5-1 | CASSFRLAGESTDTQYF | TGCGCCAGCAGCTTCCGACTAGCGGGAGAGAGCACAGATACGCAGTATTTT
few | TRBD1 | TRBJ2-5 | TRBV6-1 | CASRTGGDWETQYF | TGTGCCAGCAGGACAGGGGGCGATTGGGAGACCCAGTACTTC
. | . | TRBJ2-5 | TRBV5-1 | CASSLGSGQVWETQYF | TGCGCCAGCAGCTTGGGATCGGGACAAGTATGGGAGACCCAGTACTTC
. | . | TRBJ2-7 | TRBV9 | CASSVDPRSYEQYF | TGTGCCAGCAGCGTAGATCCCAGATCCTACGAGCAGTACTTC
. | . | TRBJ2-1 | TRBV7-3 | CASSLVTSTEQFF | TGTGCCAGCAGCTTAGTTACTAGTACTGAGCAGTTCTTC
. | . | TRBJ2-3 | TRBV6-5 | CASSYSPGTDTQYF | TGTGCCAGCAGTTACTCGCCGGGGACAGATACGCAGTATTTT
. | . | TRBJ1-5 | TRBV12-3/TRBV12-4 | CASSFSGGDQPQHF | TGTGCCAGCAGTTTTTCGGGGGGCGACCAGCCCCAGCATTTT
. | . | TRBJ2-3 | TRBV10-3 | CATGEDTQYF | TGTGCCACGGGCGAGGATACGCAGTATTTT
few | TRBD2 | TRBJ2-7 | TRBV12-3/TRBV12-4 | CASSSWGLESYEQYF | TGTGCCAGCAGTTCATGGGGACTAGAAAGCTACGAGCAGTACTTC
. | TRBD2 | TRBJ2-1 | TRBV20-1 | CSARYSAGGHNEQFF | TGCAGTGCTAGGTATTCGGCGGGAGGACACAATGAGCAGTTCTTC
. | . | TRBJ2-6 | TRBV27 | CASSLSPGHRSGANVLTF | TGTGCCAGCAGCCTCTCTCCGGGACACAGATCTGGGGCCAACGTCCTGACTTTC
. | TRBD1 | TRBJ2-1 | TRBV6-1 | CASRIMTGVNEQFF | TGTGCCAGCAGAATCATGACAGGGGTCAATGAGCAGTTCTTC
few | . | TRBJ2-1 | TRBV6-2/TRBV6-3 | CASSLVVTSYNEQFF | TGTGCCAGCAGCCTAGTGGTGACCTCCTACAATGAGCAGTTCTTC
. | TRBD2 | TRBJ2-3 | TRBV29-1 | CSAERASGRADTQYF | TGCAGCGCCGAACGGGCTAGCGGGAGGGCGGATACGCAGTATTTT
few | TRBD1 | TRBJ2-3 | TRBV18 | CASSPDRGRADTQYF | TGTGCCAGCTCACCTGACAGGGGGCGCGCAGATACGCAGTATTTT
. | . | TRBJ2-7 | TRBV7-2 | CASSLMNEQYF | TGTGCCAGCAGCTTAATGAACGAGCAGTACTTC
. | . | TRBJ2-3 | TRBV5-1 | CASSLRNLPTDTQYF | TGCGCCAGCAGCCTGCGGAACCTGCCCACAGATACGCAGTATTTT
few | TRBD2 | TRBJ2-1 | TRBV6-2/TRBV6-3 | CASSYTSPGLAGRLHEQFF | TGTGCCAGCAGTTACACCTCGCCGGGACTAGCGGGAAGGTTACATGAGCAGTTCTTC
. | TRBD2 | TRBJ2-1 | TRBV29-1 | CSVLGLAGLGRNEQFF | TGCAGCGTCTTAGGACTAGCGGGATTAGGGAGGAATGAGCAGTTCTTC
few | . | TRBJ2-1 | TRBV4-2 | CASSQGYGLTYNEQFF | TGTGCCAGCAGCCAAGGGTACGGGTTGACCTACAATGAGCAGTTCTTC
few | . | TRBJ2-1 | TRBV14 | CASSQDPTRREQFF | TGTGCCAGCAGCCAAGATCCAACCCGTCGGGAGCAGTTCTTC
. | . | TRBJ2-2 | TRBV4-2 | CASSQLSEGELFF | TGTGCCAGCAGCCAACTGAGCGAGGGGGAGCTGTTTTTT
. | . | TRBJ2-2 | TRBV4-2 | CASSQELLAGELFF | TGTGCCAGCAGCCAAGAGTTACTAGCCGGGGAGCTGTTTTTT
few | . | TRBJ2-7 | TRBV11-2 | CASSSYRAWGYEQYF | TGTGCCAGCAGCTCATACAGGGCCTGGGGTTACGAGCAGTACTTC
. | . | TRBJ2-7 | TRBV5-6 | CASSPPLVVGSYEQYF | TGTGCCAGCAGCCCGCCTCTTGTGGTCGGATCCTACGAGCAGTACTTC
. | . | TRBJ2-7 | TRBV10-1 | CASSAAGLDEQYF | TGCGCCAGCAGTGCGGCAGGACTGGACGAGCAGTACTTC
few | TRBD1 | TRBJ2-7 | TRBV15 | CATSSWDRNSYEQYF | TGTGCCACCAGCAGTTGGGACAGAAACTCCTACGAGCAGTACTTC
. | TRBD2 | TRBJ2-4 | TRBV28 | CASSLSPGTSQDIQYF | TGTGCCAGCAGTTTATCCCCCGGGACTAGCCAGGACATTCAGTACTTC
. | TRBD2 | TRBJ2-1 | TRBV7-3 | CASSPSTSGSYNEQFF | TGTGCCAGCAGCCCCTCGACTAGCGGGTCCTACAATGAGCAGTTCTTC
. | . | TRBJ2-1 | TRBV5-1 | CASSPEGLAPYNEQFF | TGCGCCAGCAGCCCCGAGGGGCTAGCGCCCTACAATGAGCAGTTCTTC
. | TRBD1 | TRBJ2-3 | TRBV11-1 | CASSYPDGTGGLSSTDTQYF | TGTGCCAGCAGCTACCCCGACGGGACAGGGGGCCTATCTTCCACAGATACGCAGTATTTT
. | . | TRBJ1-2 | TRBV6-1 | CASSPRQRPNYGYTF | TGTGCCAGCAGTCCACGACAGCGGCCTAACTATGGCTACACCTTC
. | . | TRBJ2-7 | TRBV5-1 | CASSFRRASYEQYF | TGCGCCAGCAGCTTCAGGCGGGCCTCCTACGAGCAGTACTTC
. | . | TRBJ2-3 | TRBV4-3 | CASSQGHEGTMGDTQYF | TGCGCCAGCAGCCAAGGTCACGAAGGGACGATGGGGGATACGCAGTATTTT
. | TRBD2 | TRBJ2-4 | TRBV20-1 | CSAPTRTSGSRNIQYF | TGCAGTGCTCCAACGAGGACTAGCGGGAGCCGGAACATTCAGTACTTC
. | . | TRBJ2-7 | TRBV7-6 | CASSPGPPLPYF | TGTGCCAGCAGCCCCGGCCCTCCTCTGCCCTACTTC
. | TRBD1 | TRBJ1-5 | TRBV20-1 | CSAPISGTGNQPQHF | TGCAGTGCTCCAATCTCCGGGACAGGGAATCAGCCCCAGCATTTT
. | TRBD2 | TRBJ2-5 | TRBV12-3/TRBV12-4 | CASSFPPWTDLLAGDKETQYF | TGTGCCAGCAGCTTCCCGCCATGGACGGACTTACTAGCGGGGGACAAAGAGACCCAGTACTTC
. | . | TRBJ2-1 | TRBV12-3/TRBV12-4 | CASSLGAGNQQFF | TGTGCCAGCAGTTTGGGGGCAGGGAACCAGCAGTTCTTC
few | . | TRBJ1-2 | TRBV12-3/TRBV12-4 | CASRSAGGLYGYTF | TGTGCCAGCAGATCCGCCGGAGGCCTCTATGGCTACACCTTC
. | . | TRBJ2-7 | TRBV29-1 | CSVEVVYEQYF | TGCAGCGTTGAAGTGGTCTACGAGCAGTACTTC
. | . | TRBJ2-1 | TRBV10-2 | CASSEEKQVYNEQFF | TGCGCCAGCAGTGAAGAGAAACAGGTCTACAATGAGCAGTTCTTC
. | . | TRBJ2-2 | TRBV6-5 | CASSYQRAGTGELFF | TGTGCCAGCAGTTACCAGCGGGCTGGGACCGGGGAGCTGTTTTTT
. | TRBD2 | TRBJ2-7 | TRBV7-8 | CASSAGGGSGRINEQYF | TGTGCCAGCAGCGCCGGAGGAGGGAGCGGGAGGATAAACGAGCAGTACTTC
. | . | TRBJ2-7 | TRBV6-5 | CASSYGEISSYEQYF | TGTGCCAGCAGTTACGGAGAGATAAGTTCCTACGAGCAGTACTTC
few | . | TRBJ2-1 | TRBV5-1 | CASSEGPEENEQFF | TGCGCCAGCAGCGAGGGACCAGAAGAAAATGAGCAGTTCTTC
few | . | TRBJ1-1 | TRBV7-9 | CASTQGQRTEAFF | TGTGCCAGCACCCAGGGTCAGAGGACTGAAGCTTTCTTT
. | . | TRBJ2-2 | TRBV29-1 | CSAQDHTGELFF | TGCAGCGCACAGGACCACACCGGGGAGCTGTTTTTT
. | TRBD2 | TRBJ2-1 | TRBV11-1 | CASSKPTARSGRGGEQFF | TGTGCCAGCAGCAAACCAACAGCCCGAAGCGGGAGAGGGGGTGAGCAGTTCTTC
. | . | TRBJ2-1 | TRBV4-3 | CASSQEGTGYSYNEQFF | TGCGCCAGCAGCCAAGAGGGTACAGGGTACTCCTACAATGAGCAGTTCTTC
. | TRBD1 | TRBJ2-2 | TRBV19 | CASFNRGRTGELFF | TGTGCCAGTTTTAACAGGGGGCGCACCGGGGAGCTGTTTTTT
. | . | TRBJ2-3 | TRBV5-1 | CASSLDGGTPRADTQYF | TGCGCCAGCAGCTTGGATGGCGGGACACCCCGAGCAGATACGCAGTATTTT